This T cell receptor (beta chain) was captured in a study of T cells in Graves' hyperthyroidism and ophthalmopathy. Unmatched junction bases numbered 4, after V lost 5 bases and J lost 6 bases. Germline V gene data show CDR1 as MDHEN and CDR2 as SYDVKM. There are 14 residues in the CDR3. This clonotype has a count of ten or more. The source material, RNA transcripts, was used to amplify TCR beta CDR3 regions. The HTBI primer set drove a first-round RT-PCR of the TCR CDR3. TCRdb used MiXCR to reprocess the multiplex PCR reads, holding one entry per CDR3 protein. The data contain approximately 520,000 distinct CDR3 sequences, approximately 24% of them seen just once; the ten biggest clones take up 11%.

The V call is TRBV28, the J call TRBJ1-2, with 12 bases aligning to TRBD1. The TCR comes from a woman aged 30 to 39 with Graves' ophthalmopathy. Sequencing used blood. This chain's CDR3 is CASSPGTGGHGYTF. The CDR3 nucleotides read TGTGCCAGCAGTCCCGGGACAGGGGGCCATGGCTACACCTTC.